The 8 T cell receptor beta chains below come from one sample, sequenced in a study of T cell repertoires in cytomegalovirus infection. Each CDR3 protein is one row after TCRdb ran MiXCR on the reads. The data hold around 140,000 distinct CDR3 sequences, with under 8% observed a single time. Sequenced sample: PBMCs. The origin of the receptors is a human donor in good health (CMV status not recorded). Some clones in this sample may be carry-over from other donors' samples.

This clonotype was seen at least ten times. The chain is built from TRBV27 and TRBJ1-1; D might be TRBD1 (6 bases). Germline values: CDR1 MNHEY, CDR2 SMNVEV (reference sequence). The CDR3 loop spans 14 amino acids. Trimming left V 6 bases short and J 6 bases short, with 17 bases between. This chain's CDR3 is CASSLNRDTAEAFF. The CDR3 region has the DNA TGTGCCAGCAGCCTCAACCGGGACACCGCTGAAGCTTTCTTT.

This clonotype was observed many times. V gene TRBV11-1 combines with J gene TRBJ2-5; D possibly corresponds to TRBD1 (6 bases). This CDR3 is built from 14 residues. Germline V gene lookup returns CDR1 SGHAT and CDR2 FQDESV (reference sequence). Trimming removed 5 bases at V and 6 bases at J, with 16 bases between. The CDR3 reads CASSPPDSSKTQYF. The CDR3 DNA is TGTGCCAGCAGCCCACCGGACAGCAGCAAGACCCAGTACTTC.

This clonotype showed up many times. CDR3 sequence reads: CASSDIGLAANEQFF. The DNA of the CDR3 is TGTGCCAGCAGCGATATCGGACTAGCAGCCAATGAGCAGTTCTTC. V and J are TRBV7-2 and TRBJ2-1, with 8 bases lining up with TRBD2. Germline V gene lookup returns CDR1 SGHTA and CDR2 FQGNSA. The CDR3 consists of 15 residues. The J segment lost 6 bases and the V segment lost 5 bases, leaving 9 bases of the junction unmatched.

This clonotype was picked up many times. An end of the junction does not agree with germline; a read error may underlie this. V and J are TRBV7-2 and TRBJ1-1; TRBD1 aligns across 7 bases. Germline loops: CDR1 SGHTA, CDR2 FQGNSA. The CDR3 has 14 residues. The CDR3 region has the DNA TGTGCCAGCAGCTTGGGGGGACAGAGCCCCGAAGGTTTCTTT. This gives the protein CASSLGGQSPEGFF.

This clonotype was picked up many times. The chain combines TRBV11-2 with TRBJ1-1; D not resolved. Looked up from germline, CDR1 is SGHAT and CDR2 is FQNNGV. The CDR3 length is 15 residues. V lost 3 bases and J lost 1, with 12 bases in between. For the CDR3, the DNA is TGTGCCAGCAGCTTCGGCAGATCAACGAACACTGAAGCTTTCTTT. Translating gives CASSFGRSTNTEAFF.

This clonotype has a handful of counts. The chain uses TRBV20-1 and TRBJ2-2, with 11 positions matching TRBD2. Losses at the gene ends were 8 bases for V and 7 bases for J; bases not matched to a gene: 12. The CDR3 length is 15 residues. The germline V gene encodes CDR1 DFQATT and CDR2 SNEGSKA (reference sequence). The CDR3 DNA is TGCAGTACGGATGATAGCGGGGGGGCCGGCGGGGAGCTGTTTTTT. Translation gives CSTDDSGGAGGELFF.

The table lists this clonotype with many counts. The CDR3 loop is CASSSQGGLENEQFF. The CDR3 nucleotides are TGTGCCAGCAGCTCACAGGGGGGATTAGAAAATGAGCAGTTCTTC. V usage is TRBV7-3 and J usage is TRBJ2-1, with TRBD1 matching 8 bases. Trimming at V came to 4 bases and at J to 7 bases, leaving 9 bases not matched to a gene. CDR3 length: 15 amino acids. CDR1 and CDR2 from the germline V gene are SGHTA and FQGTGA.

The sample holds many counts of this clonotype. The rearrangement links TRBV18 to TRBJ2-2; the match to TRBD1 covers 7 bases. This CDR3 comprises 16 residues. After removal of 5 bases from V and 0 bases from J, the junction contained 6 bases not matched to a gene. Germline-derived CDR1 and CDR2 are KGHSH and LQKENI. This CDR3 reads CASSYPDRANTGELFF. The CDR3 DNA reads TGTGCCAGCTCATACCCCGACAGGGCGAACACCGGGGAGCTGTTTTTT.